This T cell receptor (beta chain) was captured by sequencing in a study of blood T cell repertoires in COVID-19. About the research overall: COVID-19 samples collected from the United States, Italy and Spain covered acute and convalescent phases.

Authors' analysis steps: Estimation of nucleated cell counts was performed using reference gene primer amplification. Measured with immunoSEQ multiplex PCR; TCRdb has only the in-frame clones, and not every one. The D gene and trimming were derived from the DNA, and the V and J assignments and clone size from that table. The table lists tens of thousands of clones, over 80% of them singletons. The germline CDR1 and CDR2 sequences are SQVTM and ANQGSEA. This CDR3 is built from 15 residues. The ends lost 4 bases at V and 9 bases at J; junction bases unmatched: 17. The chain carries TRBV29-1 and TRBJ1-1, with 7 bases identical to TRBD1. The sequence came from an older woman with acute or convalescent COVID-19. The sequencing sample was made of peripheral blood. The CDR3 protein is CSVALNVSPGQKAFF. CDR3 DNA sequence: TGCAGCGTTGCCCTCAACGTCAGTCCGGGACAGAAAGCTTTCTTT.